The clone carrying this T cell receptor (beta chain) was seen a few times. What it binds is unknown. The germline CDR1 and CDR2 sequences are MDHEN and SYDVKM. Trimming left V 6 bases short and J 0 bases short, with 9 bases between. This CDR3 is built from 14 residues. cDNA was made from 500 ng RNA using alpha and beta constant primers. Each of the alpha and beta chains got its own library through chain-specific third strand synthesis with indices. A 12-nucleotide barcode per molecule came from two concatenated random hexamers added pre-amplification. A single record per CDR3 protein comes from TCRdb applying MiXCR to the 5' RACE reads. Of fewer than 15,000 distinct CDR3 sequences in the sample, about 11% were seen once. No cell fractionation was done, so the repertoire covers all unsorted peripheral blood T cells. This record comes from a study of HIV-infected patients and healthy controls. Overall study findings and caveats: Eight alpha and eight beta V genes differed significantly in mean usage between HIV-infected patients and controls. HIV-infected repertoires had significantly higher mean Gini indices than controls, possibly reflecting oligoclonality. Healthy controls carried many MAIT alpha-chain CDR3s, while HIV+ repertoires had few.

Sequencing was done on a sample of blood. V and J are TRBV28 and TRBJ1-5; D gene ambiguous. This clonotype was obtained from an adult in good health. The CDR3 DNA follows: TGTGCCAGCAGACCCGACCCTAGCAATCAGCCCCAGCATTTT. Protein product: CASRPDPSNQPQHF.